Sequencing of this T cell receptor beta chain was carried out in a study of metastatic and nonmetastatic thyroid tumors. Looking at the study overall: Thyroid patients, malignant and benign, had repertoires compared across blood and tumor or nodule tissue.

TCRdb reanalyzed the PCR reads with MiXCR. The repertoire consists of roughly 32,000 clones, with over 15% occurring once and the leading ten covering about 10%. Each patient went into thyroid surgery without having received any treatment. The CDR3 covers 13 residues. CDR1 and CDR2 (germline): SGHTA, FQGTGA. Between the trimmed V and J ends, which lost 5 bases and 6 bases, there was a span of 13 bases. The sequenced sample consisted of blood. This rearrangement joins TRBV7-3 to TRBJ1-2; weak D call: TRBD1 (5 bases). The TCR was taken from a female donor with papillary thyroid cancer or a benign thyroid nodule (not recorded which). Some clones in this sample may be carry-over from other donors' samples. This chain's CDR3 is CASSPSGLNGYTF. Written as DNA, the CDR3 is TGTGCCAGCAGCCCCTCGGGACTAAATGGCTACACCTTC.